The source of this TCR beta chain is a study of cytomegalovirus exposure and HLA in healthy donors. On the study more broadly: Most donors, 70% to 85% of a few hundred genotyped, fell in the Caucasian-associated ancestry cluster. Whole-study results and caveats: Earlier results showed most TCR beta V segments being productive about 90% or about 30% of the time. There were reportedly fewer N-insertions in an Asian-associated ancestry cluster than the roughly 700-donor mean, in a later analysis.

V lost 2 bases and J 0 bases, leaving 7 bases between the germline ends. Germline V gives CDR1 SNHLY, CDR2 FYNNEI. This CDR3 region has 14 residues. The PCR contained 60 Vbeta and 13 Jbeta primers. Using immunoSEQ multiplex PCR, the repertoire was profiled, and TCRdb retains in-frame clones only, with some absent. Of approximately 160,000 clones in the sample, about 77% are singletons; the top ten hold approximately 7%. A remark on this clone: Its antigen is unknown.

The receptor was derived from a male donor in good health and CMV-seropositive. The genes are TRBV2 and TRBJ2-5; D is unresolved. Sequencing was done on a sample of PBMCs. As DNA, the CDR3 is TGTGCCAGCAGTGAACCTACGTACCAAGAGACCCAGTACTTC. Its translation is CASSEPTYQETQYF.